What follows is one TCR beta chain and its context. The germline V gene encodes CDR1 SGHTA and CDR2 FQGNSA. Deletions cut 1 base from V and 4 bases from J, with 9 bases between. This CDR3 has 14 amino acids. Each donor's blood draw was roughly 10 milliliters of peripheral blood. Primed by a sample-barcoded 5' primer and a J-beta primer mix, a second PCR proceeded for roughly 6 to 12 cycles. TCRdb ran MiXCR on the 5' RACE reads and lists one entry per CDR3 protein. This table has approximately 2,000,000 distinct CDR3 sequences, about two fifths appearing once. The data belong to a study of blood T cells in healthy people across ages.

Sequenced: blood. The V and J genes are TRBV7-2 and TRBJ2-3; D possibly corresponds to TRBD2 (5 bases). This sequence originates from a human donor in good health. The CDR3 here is CASSLDMGADTQYF. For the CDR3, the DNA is TGTGCCAGCAGCTTAGATATGGGAGCAGATACGCAGTATTTT.